This T cell receptor (beta chain) was identified during a study of blood T cell repertoires in COVID-19. A few counts support this clone. In the original workflow: The assay estimated nucleated cells by amplifying reference gene primers. Method: immunoSEQ multiplex PCR; TCRdb's copy keeps in-frame clones and lacks some. V, J and clone size are taken as reported in that table, and D and trimming were inferred from the DNA itself. The table records just over 90,000 clones, 75% to 90% of them present only once. Germline CDR1 reads SGHKS; CDR2 reads YYEKEE (reference sequence). Between the trimmed V and J ends, which lost 0 bases and 4 bases, there was a span of 16 bases. The CDR3 is made up of 16 amino acids.

Material for sequencing was peripheral blood. The sequence was collected from a woman older than 75 with acute or convalescent COVID-19. The genes are TRBV5-5 and TRBJ1-2; no clear D gene. For the CDR3, the DNA is TGTGCCAGCAGCTTGGGGATCGGAAGAGGTGTCTATGGCTACACCTTC. Its protein product is CASSLGIGRGVYGYTF.